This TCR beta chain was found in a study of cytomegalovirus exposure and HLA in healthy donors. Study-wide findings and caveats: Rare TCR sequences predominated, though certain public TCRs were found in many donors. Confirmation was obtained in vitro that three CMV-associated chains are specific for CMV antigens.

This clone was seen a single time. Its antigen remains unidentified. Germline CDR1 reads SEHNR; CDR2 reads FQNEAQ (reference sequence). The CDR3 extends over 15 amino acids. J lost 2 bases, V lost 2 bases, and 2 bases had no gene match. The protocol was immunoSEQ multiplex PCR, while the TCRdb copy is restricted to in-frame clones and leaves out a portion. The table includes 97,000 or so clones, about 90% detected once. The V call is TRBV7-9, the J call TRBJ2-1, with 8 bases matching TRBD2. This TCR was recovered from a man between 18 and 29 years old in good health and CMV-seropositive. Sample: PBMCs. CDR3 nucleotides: TGTGCCAGCAGCTTAATCGGGGGGGCCTACAATGAGCAGTTCTTC. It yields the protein CASSLIGGAYNEQFF.